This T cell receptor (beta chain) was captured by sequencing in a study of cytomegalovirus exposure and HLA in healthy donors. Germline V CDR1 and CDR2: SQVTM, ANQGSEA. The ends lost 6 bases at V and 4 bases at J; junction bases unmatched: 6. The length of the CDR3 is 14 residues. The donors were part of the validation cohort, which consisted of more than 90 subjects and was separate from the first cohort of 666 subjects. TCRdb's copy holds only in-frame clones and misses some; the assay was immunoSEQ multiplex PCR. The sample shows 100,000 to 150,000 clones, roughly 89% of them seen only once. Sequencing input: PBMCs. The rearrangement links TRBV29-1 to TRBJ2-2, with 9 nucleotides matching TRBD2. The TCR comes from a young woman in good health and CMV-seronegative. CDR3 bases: TGCAGCGTCATTAGCGGGGGACTCACCGGGGAGCTGTTTTTT. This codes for CSVISGGLTGELFF.